Here is one TCR beta chain with its context. Its target is not known. The record originates from a study of cytomegalovirus exposure and HLA in healthy donors. Study overall: Findings of an earlier analysis included 117 million unique TCR beta sequences from roughly 180 million T cells.

Germline lookup yields CDR1 MNHEY and CDR2 SMNVEV (reference sequence). The CDR3 sequence is 15 residues long. Between the trimmed V and J ends, which lost 6 bases and 0 bases, there was a span of 9 bases. With 60 Vbeta and 13 Jbeta primers, the PCR was carried out. Clones were sequenced by immunoSEQ multiplex PCR, and TCRdb holds only the in-frame ones, with some missing. The table records 100,000 to 150,000 clones, about 78% of them present only once. General study findings and limits: In a later analysis, at a false discovery rate of 0.05, about 15,000 TCR beta sequences were associated with HLA alleles. Later analysis demonstrated an association between a missense DCLRE1C variant and TCR beta V- and J-gene trimming. According to an earlier analysis, most TCR beta V segments yielded productive rearrangements about 87% or about 30% of the time.

The sequencing sample was made of PBMCs. The receptor was derived from a female donor in good health and CMV-seronegative. The V gene is TRBV27, the J gene TRBJ1-6; weak D call: TRBD1 (6 bases). The CDR3 nucleotides read TGTGCCAGCAGAACAGGGAGCTCCTATAATTCACCCCTCCACTTT. It yields the protein CASRTGSSYNSPLHF.